This passage covers 10 T cell receptor beta chains from one sample sequenced in a study of Graves' ophthalmopathy and Graves' hyperthyroidism. The authors amplified TCR beta CDR3 regions from RNA transcripts. Second-round multiplex PCR came after a first-round RT-PCR that employed HTBI primers. MiXCR, run by TCRdb on the multiplex PCR reads, gives a single entry per CDR3 protein. The sample records about 740,000 distinct CDR3 sequences, 40% being singletons. The sequenced sample consisted of peripheral blood. The receptors were gathered from an adult man with Graves' ophthalmopathy.

Many counts were recorded for this clonotype. This chain joins TRBV20-1 and TRBJ2-5, with a tentative D call TRBD1 (6 bases). The CDR3 length is 15 residues. CDR1 is DFQATT and CDR2 is SNEGSKA in the germline V gene (reference sequence). Between the trimmed V and J ends, which lost 5 bases and 0 bases, there was a span of 16 bases. CDR3 residues: CSAYTGFRYQETQYF. As DNA, the CDR3 is TGCAGTGCTTACACAGGGTTTCGGTACCAAGAGACCCAGTACTTC.

The CDR3 region is CAISEGTAYGYTF. The DNA for the CDR3 is TGTGCCATCAGTGAGGGGACAGCCTATGGCTACACCTTC. The chain joins TRBV10-3 to TRBJ1-2, with 7 bases matching TRBD1. Germline trimming cut 2 bases from V and 4 bases from J; bases unmatched to any gene: 1. This CDR3 has 13 residues. CDR1 is ENHRY, CDR2 SYGVKD, per germline.

This sequence joins TRBV7-2 and TRBJ2-5, with D perhaps given as TRBD1 or TRBD2 (5 bases each). This CDR3 comprises 16 residues. Per germline, CDR1 SGHTA and CDR2 FQGNSA. V gave up 5 bases and J gave up 5 bases, with 21 bases separating them. CDR3 bases: TGTGCCAGCAGCCCTCCGGGGTCAGGGACCAGGGAGACCCAGTACTTC. It is translated as CASSPPGSGTRETQYF.

This chain joins TRBV25-1 and TRBJ2-2, with a weak D call TRBD1 (5 bases). Per the germline V gene, CDR1 is MGHDK and CDR2 is SYGVNS. V lost 6 bases and J 5 bases, leaving 13 bases between the germline ends. The CDR3 spans 14 residues. The CDR3 spells CASSQDTRTGELFF. The CDR3 DNA reads TGTGCCAGCAGCCAGGACACCAGAACCGGGGAGCTGTTTTTT.

In its sample, this clonotype was seen once. The chain recombines TRBV29-1 with TRBJ2-6; 12 positions agree with TRBD1. This CDR3 is built from 17 residues. The V gene end was trimmed by 3 bases and the J gene end by 0 bases; junction bases not matched to a gene: 3. Germline V gene data show CDR1 as SQVTM and CDR2 as ANQGSEA. CDR3 loop: CSVELGQGASGANVLTF. In DNA, the CDR3 is TGCAGCGTTGAGTTGGGACAGGGGGCCTCTGGGGCCAACGTCCTGACTTTC. Combining the CDR3 with reference TRBV29-1 and TRBJ2-6 gives the whole variable domain SAVISQKPSRDICQRGTSLTIQCQVDSQVTMMFWYRQQPGQSLTLIATANQGSEATYESGFVIDKFPISRPNLTFSTLTVSNMSPEDSSIYLCSVELGQGASGANVLTFGAGSRLTVL.

This clonotype has ten or more counts. The V call is TRBV2, the J call TRBJ2-5, with D possibly TRBD2 on 5 matching bases. Germline V gene lookup returns CDR1 SNHLY and CDR2 FYNNEI. The CDR3 spans 16 residues. Trimming took off 1 base at V and 5 bases at J, with 17 bases between the two ends. The CDR3 DNA follows: TGTGCCAGCAGTGAAGGATGGGTCCCGGGCGGGGAGACCCAGTACTTC. Protein product: CASSEGWVPGGETQYF.

The chain combines TRBV7-9 with TRBJ2-2, with D possibly matching TRBD1 (6 bases). Trimming took 5 bases from V and 7 from J, leaving 17 bases between them. This CDR3 is built from 15 residues. CDR1 and CDR2 (germline): SEHNR, FQNEAQ (reference sequence). The CDR3 DNA reads TGTGCCAGCAGCCGCTCGGCAGGGGTGGTCGGGGAGCTGTTTTTT. It codes for CASSRSAGVVGELFF.

This clonotype was detected only a few times. The gene calls are TRBV20-1 and TRBJ1-5, with D uncertain. V dropped 6 bases and J dropped 5 bases, with 11 bases sitting between them. Germline V lookup: CDR1 DFQATT, CDR2 SNEGSKA (reference sequence). There are 12 residues in the CDR3. The CDR3 nucleotides are TGCAGTGCCCGGACTGAGGATCAGCCCCAGCATTTT. Protein: CSARTEDQPQHF.

The rearrangement joins TRBV7-9 to TRBJ1-2; tentatively, D is TRBD1 (5 bases). The CDR3 has 13 residues. V lost 0 bases and J 8 bases, leaving 10 bases between the germline ends. CDR1 and CDR2 (germline): SEHNR, FQNEAQ (reference sequence). As DNA, the CDR3 is TGTGCCAGCAGCTTAGCGGGGGACGGAGGCTACACCTTC. As protein: CASSLAGDGGYTF.

This clonotype was seen at least ten times. This chain uses TRBV4-2 with TRBJ1-2; D possibly corresponds to TRBD1 (6 bases). The germline V gene has CDR1 LGHNA and CDR2 YNFKEQ. V was clipped by 1 base and J by 8 bases, with 14 bases between them. The CDR3 sequence is 14 residues long. CDR3 in amino acids: CASSQGGGSLGYTF. The CDR3 coding sequence is TGTGCCAGCAGCCAAGGCGGGGGCTCGTTGGGCTACACCTTC.